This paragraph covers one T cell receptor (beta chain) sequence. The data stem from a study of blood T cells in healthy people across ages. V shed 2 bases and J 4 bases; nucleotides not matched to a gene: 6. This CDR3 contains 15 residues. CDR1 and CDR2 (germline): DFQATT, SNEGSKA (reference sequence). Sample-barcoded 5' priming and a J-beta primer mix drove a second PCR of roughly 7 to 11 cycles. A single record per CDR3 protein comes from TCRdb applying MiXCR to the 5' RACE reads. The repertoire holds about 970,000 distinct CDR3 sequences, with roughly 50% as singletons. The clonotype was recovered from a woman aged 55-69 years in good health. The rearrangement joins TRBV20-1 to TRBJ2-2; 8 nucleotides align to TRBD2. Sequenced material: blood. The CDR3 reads CSARLGTRPTGELFF. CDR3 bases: TGCAGTGCTAGACTCGGGACTAGACCCACCGGGGAGCTGTTTTTT.